This T cell receptor (beta chain) was captured by sequencing in a study of Graves' ophthalmopathy and Graves' hyperthyroidism. Trimming removed 5 bases at V and 4 bases at J, with 9 bases between. This CDR3 region has 12 residues. CDR1 and CDR2 (germline): SNHLY, FYNNEI. This clonotype was recorded many times. Beta-chain TCR CDR3 regions were amplified from RNA transcripts. HTBI primers were employed in first-round RT-PCR, then a second-round multiplex PCR followed. TCRdb reprocessed the multiplex PCR reads via MiXCR and lists one record per CDR3 protein. The profile shows 230,000 or so distinct CDR3 sequences, around 42% of them singletons.

The receptor's source is an adult man with Graves' ophthalmopathy. The sample comprised peripheral blood. V usage is TRBV2 and J usage is TRBJ2-7, with a tentative D call TRBD1 (5 bases). CDR3 sequence (DNA): TGTGCCAGCAGTTCCAGGGAATACGAGCAGTACTTC. Its protein is CASSSREYEQYF.